Here is one T cell receptor (beta chain) with its context. The antigen this receptor binds is unknown. Base qualities are not provided; no much larger clone lies one nucleotide away. For sequencing of the TCRbeta CDR3 region, genomic DNA was extracted from the sorted cells. The immunoSEQ Assay was used to sequence the TCRbeta CDR3 regions. The clones in this table, taken by TCRdb from immuneACCESS, are in-frame only. Not every clone is retained; where verified, under half of the shortfall comes from an unresolved V gene, and the cause of the rest is unknown. A total of 80,000 or so clones appear in this sample, over 75% of them only once. The ten largest clones take up 6.9% of the sample. The source of the sample is a study of OX40 agonist ivuxolimab in advanced cancers. A note on the overall study: Ivuxolimab was an agonistic, fully human IgG2 monoclonal antibody directed against OX40 (CD134), a costimulatory receptor. Intravenous ivuxolimab was administered to patients every 2 weeks at six dose levels: 0.01, 0.1, 0.3, 1.5, 3 and 10 mg/kg. Of the roughly 54 dose-escalation patients, hepatocellular carcinoma was present in approximately 20, melanoma in around 15, renal cell carcinoma in 9 and head and neck cancer in 9. Partial responses occurred in three dose-escalation patients: two with cutaneous melanoma and one with hepatocellular carcinoma. In the dose-escalation cohort, roughly four fifths of patients were male, and the mean age was approximately 60 years, with a range of about 23 to 85. Peripheral TCRbeta sequencing aimed to test whether ivuxolimab altered TCR sequence diversity and caused clonal T-cell expansion. The paper describes the monotherapy dose-escalation part (N of about 47 patients) of the phase I trial of ivuxolimab. Patients were allowed to have had prior anti-PD-1, anti-PD-L1 or anti-CTLA-4 therapy, and around 41% of the dose-escalation patients had previously received checkpoint inhibitors.

The V end loses 5 bases and the J end loses 5 bases, and a stretch of 7 bases separates them. Sequences MRHNA (CDR1) and SNTAGT (CDR2) are obtained from the germline V gene. From its cysteine to its phenylalanine, the CDR3 spans 12 amino acids. The read is trimmed to its CDR3 DNA, 36 bases read in frame from base 1. The trial excluded patients who had a history of autoimmune disease or who were on systemic immunosuppression. Peripheral blood for TCR sequencing was collected from all dose cohorts at baseline, on cycle 4 day 1, and on cycle 7 day 1. The samples were drawn from a first-in-human, open-label, multicenter phase I dose-escalation trial of ivuxolimab. Adults with locally advanced or metastatic melanoma, renal cell carcinoma, hepatocellular carcinoma or head and neck squamous cell carcinoma were enrolled in the trial. Before TCR sequencing, CD4+ and CD8+ T cells were separately sorted from peripheral blood.

What the authors observed across the whole study: In partial responders in the 0.1-3.0 mg/kg groups, normalized peripheral clonal expansion was found to be among the lowest, especially among CD8+ T cells. At doses of 0.1 to 3.0 mg/kg, clonal expansion of both CD4+ and CD8+ T cells in blood was seen between baseline and week 6. The antigen specificity of the peripheral T cells that underwent clonal expansion was not determined. After ivuxolimab, CD8+ T cells had more expanded clones than CD4+ T cells on average. Low levels of normalized T-cell clonal expansion were also seen in some patients who did not respond.

Sequenced material: CD4+ or CD8+ T cells sorted from blood, taken in a trial of the OX40 agonist ivuxolimab. The receptor's source is an adult with an advanced solid tumor such as melanoma, head and neck, liver or kidney cancer. The rearrangement joined TRBV6-4 to TRBJ1-5, with an unclear D gene assignment. CDR3 protein: CASSSRDQPQHF. The nucleotide sequence reads TGTGCCAGCAGTTCTAGGGATCAGCCCCAGCATTTT.